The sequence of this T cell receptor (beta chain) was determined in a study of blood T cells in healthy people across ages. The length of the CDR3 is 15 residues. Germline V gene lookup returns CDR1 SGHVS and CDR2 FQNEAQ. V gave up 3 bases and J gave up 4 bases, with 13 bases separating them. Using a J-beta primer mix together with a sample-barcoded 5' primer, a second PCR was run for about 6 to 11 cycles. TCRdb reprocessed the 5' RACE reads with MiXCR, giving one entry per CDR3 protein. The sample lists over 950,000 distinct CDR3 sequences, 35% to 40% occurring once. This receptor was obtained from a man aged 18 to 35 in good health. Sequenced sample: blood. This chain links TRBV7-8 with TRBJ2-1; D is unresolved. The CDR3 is CASSLPPRQYNEQFF. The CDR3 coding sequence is TGTGCCAGCAGCTTGCCTCCCCGACAATACAATGAGCAGTTCTTC. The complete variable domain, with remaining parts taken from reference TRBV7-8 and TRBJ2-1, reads GAGVSQSPRYKVAKRGQDVALRCDPISGHVSLFWYQQALGQGPEFLTYFQNEAQLDKSGLPSDRFFAERPEGSVSTLKIQRTQQEDSAVYLCASSLPPRQYNEQFFGPGTRLTVL.